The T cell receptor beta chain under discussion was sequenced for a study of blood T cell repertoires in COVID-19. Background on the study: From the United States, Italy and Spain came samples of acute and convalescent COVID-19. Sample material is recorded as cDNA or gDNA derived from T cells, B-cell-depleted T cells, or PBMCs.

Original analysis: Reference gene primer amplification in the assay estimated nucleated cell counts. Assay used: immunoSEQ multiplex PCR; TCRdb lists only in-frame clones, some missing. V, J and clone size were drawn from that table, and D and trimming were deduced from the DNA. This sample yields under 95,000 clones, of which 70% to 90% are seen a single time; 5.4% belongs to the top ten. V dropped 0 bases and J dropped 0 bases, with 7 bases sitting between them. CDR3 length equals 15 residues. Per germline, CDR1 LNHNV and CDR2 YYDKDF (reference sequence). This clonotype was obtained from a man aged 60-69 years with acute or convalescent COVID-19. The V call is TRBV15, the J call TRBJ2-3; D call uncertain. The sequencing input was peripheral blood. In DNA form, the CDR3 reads TGTGCCACCAGCAGAGATTTTTCTAGCACAGATACGCAGTATTTT. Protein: CATSRDFSSTDTQYF.